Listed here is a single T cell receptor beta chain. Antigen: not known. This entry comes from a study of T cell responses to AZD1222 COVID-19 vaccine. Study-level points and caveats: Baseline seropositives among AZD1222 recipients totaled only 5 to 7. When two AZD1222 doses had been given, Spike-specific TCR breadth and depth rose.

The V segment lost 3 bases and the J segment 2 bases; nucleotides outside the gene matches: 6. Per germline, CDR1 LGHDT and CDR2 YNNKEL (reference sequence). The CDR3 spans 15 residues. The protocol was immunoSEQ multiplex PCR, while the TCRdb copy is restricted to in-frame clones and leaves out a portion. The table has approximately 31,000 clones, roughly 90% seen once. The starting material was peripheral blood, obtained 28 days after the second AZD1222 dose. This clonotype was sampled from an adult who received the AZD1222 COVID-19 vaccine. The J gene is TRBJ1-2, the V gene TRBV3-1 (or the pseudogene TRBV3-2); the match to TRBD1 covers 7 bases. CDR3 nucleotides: TGTGCCAGCAGCCAGACAGGGACCCCCAACTATGGCTACACCTTC. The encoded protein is CASSQTGTPNYGYTF.